This passage covers 25 T cell receptor beta chains from one sample sequenced in a study of OX40 agonist ivuxolimab in advanced cancers. TCRdb keeps only in-frame clones here, not all; method: immunoSEQ multiplex PCR. The sample carries some 50,000 clones, over 70% recorded once. Here the sequenced sample was CD4+ or CD8+ T cells sorted from blood, taken in a trial of the OX40 agonist ivuxolimab. The source of these receptors is an adult with an advanced solid tumor such as melanoma, head and neck, liver or kidney cancer.

This clone is classed as medium-sized (0.01 to 0.1%). This chain links TRBV5-5 with TRBJ2-7; D unresolved. V was pared by 4 bases and J by 1 base, with 12 bases between. CDR1 is SGHKS, CDR2 YYEKEE, per germline (reference sequence). The length of the CDR3 is 14 residues. CDR3 protein: CASSLVGRSYEQYV. The CDR3 DNA reads TGTGCCAGCAGCCTTGTCGGCAGGTCCTACGAGCAGTACGTC.

This chain links TRBV18 with TRBJ2-5; D is unresolved. The CDR3 runs to 13 residues. The germline CDR1 and CDR2 sequences are KGHSH and LQKENI. Deletions cut 6 bases from V and 2 bases from J, with 10 bases between. The CDR3 loop reads CASSLTAQETQYF. Written as DNA, the CDR3 is TGTGCCAGCTCCCTAACCGCTCAAGAGACCCAGTACTTC.

The rearrangement links TRBV10-3 to TRBJ2-2; TRBD1 matches at 9 bases. The CDR3 contains 14 residues. Trimming removed 9 bases from V and 7 bases from J; junction bases left unmatched: 9. Germline lookup yields CDR1 ENHRY and CDR2 SYGVKD. CDR3: CAISGTGKDGELFF. CDR3 DNA: TGTGCCATTTCCGGGACAGGGAAGGACGGGGAGCTGTTTTTT.

The chain combines TRBV6-1 with TRBJ2-6; tentatively, D is TRBD2 (5 bases). CDR1 and CDR2 from the germline V gene are MNHNS and SASEGT. Trimming pared 4 bases from V and 1 base from J, leaving 5 bases between. This CDR3 has 14 amino acids. CDR3 sequence reads: CASSAGSGANVLTF. The CDR3 coding sequence is TGTGCCAGCAGTGCGGGGTCTGGGGCCAACGTCCTGACTTTC.

V usage is TRBV10-2 and J usage is TRBJ2-5, with D possibly being TRBD2 (6 bases). The CDR3 sequence is 13 residues long. V was trimmed by 6 bases and J by 4 bases, leaving 12 bases between them. The germline CDR1 and CDR2 sequences are WSHSY and SAAADI. CDR3 in amino acids: CASREGFGETQYF. CDR3 DNA: TGCGCCAGCAGGGAGGGTTTCGGAGAGACCCAGTACTTC.

The chain uses TRBV5-6 and TRBJ2-3; D may match TRBD1 or TRBD2 (6 bases each). CDR3 length equals 16 residues. Germline lookup yields CDR1 SGHDT and CDR2 YYEEEE. The V and J ends lost 4 bases and 0 bases respectively, with 15 bases between them. This CDR3 is CASSGGPGTSTDTQYF. As DNA, the CDR3 is TGTGCCAGCAGCGGGGGCCCAGGGACTAGCACAGATACGCAGTATTTT. Full variable domain (missing parts from reference TRBV5-6 and TRBJ2-3): DAGVTQSPTHLIKTRGQQVTLRCSPKSGHDTVSWYQQALGQGPQFIFQYYEEEERQRGNFPDRFSGHQFPNYSSELNVNALLLGDSALYLCASSGGPGTSTDTQYFGPGTRLTVL.

This chain uses TRBV7-2 with TRBJ1-5; D is perhaps TRBD1 (6 bases). CDR1 and CDR2 (germline): SGHTA, FQGNSA. The V end lost 5 bases, the J end lost 2 bases, and 16 bases lay between the germline ends. CDR3 length: 16 residues. The CDR3 reads CASSPTTAGGNQPQHF. The CDR3 bases are TGTGCCAGCAGCCCGACAACGGCAGGGGGCAATCAGCCCCAGCATTTT.

This rearrangement joins TRBV6-5 to TRBJ1-2, with D uncertain. The CDR3 runs 14 residues. CDR1 is MNHEY, CDR2 SVGAGI, per germline. Trimming pared 0 bases from V and 2 bases from J, leaving 7 bases between. CDR3 bases: TGTGCCAGCAGTTACTCTCACGGCAACTATGGCTACACCTTC. Its protein product is CASSYSHGNYGYTF.

The V gene is TRBV27, the J gene TRBJ1-2, with D possibly being TRBD1 (6 bases). The CDR3 sequence is 16 residues long. Looked up from germline, CDR1 is MNHEY and CDR2 is SMNVEV (reference sequence). With 0 bases removed from V and 8 bases from J, the gap between germline ends came to 19 bases. The CDR3 loop is CASSLSGPARGSGYTF. The CDR3, as DNA: TGTGCCAGCAGTTTATCTGGACCCGCCAGGGGATCCGGCTACACCTTC.

The rearrangement links TRBV4-1 to TRBJ2-4; the D gene is possibly TRBD1 (6 bases). Germline lookup yields CDR1 MGHRA and CDR2 YSYEKL. The V end was cut by 0 bases, the J end by 6 bases, with 12 bases between. CDR3 length: 15 amino acids. CDR3 protein: CASSQDGGGGNIQYF. DNA of the CDR3: TGCGCCAGCAGCCAAGATGGGGGCGGAGGAAACATTCAGTACTTC.

The J gene is TRBJ1-4, the V gene TRBV4-3; D gene unclear. This CDR3 has 16 residues. Germline assignment: CDR1 LGHNA and CDR2 YSLEER. V gave up 2 bases and J gave up 4 bases, with 14 bases separating them. The CDR3 nucleotides read TGCGCCAGCAGCCAAATCGGCGCTCCGGGTAATGAAAAACTGTTTTTT. Its translation is CASSQIGAPGNEKLFF.

This chain links TRBV5-1 with TRBJ2-7; D is possibly TRBD1 (6 bases). V lost 0 bases and J 6 bases, leaving 19 bases between the germline ends. From germline, CDR1 is SGHRS and CDR2 YFSETQ. The length of the CDR3 is 16 residues. The CDR3 DNA sequence: TGCGCCAGCAGCTTGGAATCCGGACAGTTGAGCGCCGAGCAGTACTTC. Residues: CASSLESGQLSAEQYF.

J is TRBJ1-2 and V is TRBV20-1; a weak D match, TRBD1 (5 bases). Germline V gene data show CDR1 as DFQATT and CDR2 as SNEGSKA (reference sequence). Trimming removed 5 bases at V and 6 bases at J, with 10 bases between. The CDR3 loop spans 11 amino acids. CDR3 in DNA: TGCAGTGCTGCAGGGTTCGATGGCTACACCTTC. Protein product: CSAAGFDGYTF.

The genes are TRBV2 and TRBJ2-3; 8 positions agree with TRBD2. CDR3 size: 13 residues. V dropped 6 bases and J dropped 3; count of bases not matched to a gene: 2. Germline V gives CDR1 SNHLY, CDR2 FYNNEI. The CDR3 sequence is CASRSGSTDTQYF. The CDR3 region has the DNA TGTGCCAGCAGAAGCGGGAGTACAGATACGCAGTATTTT.

The V and J genes are TRBV18 and TRBJ1-3; D is uncertain. The CDR3 is 14 residues long. Per germline, CDR1 KGHSH and CDR2 LQKENI. V lost 5 bases and J 4 bases, leaving 12 bases between the germline ends. DNA for the CDR3: TGTGCCAGCTCAAACCAGGCTAGAGGAAACACCATATATTTT. It codes for CASSNQARGNTIYF.

The chain uses TRBV9 and TRBJ1-2, with 8 positions matching TRBD1. V gave up 3 bases and J gave up 1 base; unmatched junction bases: 11. CDR1 SGDLS and CDR2 YYNGEE come from the germline V gene. The CDR3 has 17 amino acids. The CDR3 loop reads CASSATPRGQDNYGYTF. The DNA for the CDR3 is TGTGCCAGCAGCGCTACGCCCAGGGGACAGGATAACTATGGCTACACCTTC.

The V gene is TRBV28, the J gene TRBJ1-5; D is perhaps TRBD1 (5 bases). Looked up from germline, CDR1 is MDHEN and CDR2 is SYDVKM. Trimming removed 2 bases at V and 6 bases at J, with 14 bases between. The CDR3 contains 15 residues. The CDR3, as DNA: TGTGCCAGCAGTTTACCCTCGGCAGGGCGTCAGCCCCAGCATTTT. This codes for CASSLPSAGRQPQHF. Looking up the rest from reference TRBV28 and TRBJ1-5 gives the full variable domain: DVKVTQSSRYLVKRTGEKVFLECVQDMDHENMFWYRQDPGLGLRLIYFSYDVKMKEKGDIPEGYSVSREKKERFSLILESASTNQTSMYLCASSLPSAGRQPQHFGDGTRLSIL.

This chain uses TRBV5-1 with TRBJ1-6; 7 bases agree with TRBD1. The trim removed 0 bases at V and 5 bases at J, leaving 5 bases unmatched. The germline CDR1 and CDR2 sequences are SGHRS and YFSETQ. This CDR3 is built from 16 residues. The CDR3 nucleotides are TGCGCCAGCAGCTTGGCCACAGGGGTGAATAATTCACCCCTCCACTTT. Protein product: CASSLATGVNNSPLHF. The entire variable domain, with the rest obtained from reference TRBV5-1 and TRBJ1-6, is as follows: KAGVTQTPRYLIKTRGQQVTLSCSPISGHRSVSWYQQTPGQGLQFLFEYFSETQRNKGNFPGRFSGRQFSNSRSEMNVSTLELGDSALYLCASSLATGVNNSPLHFGNGTRLTVT.

The gene calls are TRBV6-1 and TRBJ2-3; TRBD2 aligns across 7 bases. The CDR3 length is 15 residues. Trimming removed 2 bases from V and 1 base from J; junction bases left unmatched: 3. Per germline, CDR1 MNHNS and CDR2 SASEGT. The CDR3 spells CASSEFRGGTDTQYF. In nucleotides, the CDR3 is TGTGCCAGCAGTGAATTCCGGGGGGGCACAGATACGCAGTATTTT.

On this clone itself: An end of the junction differs from the germline gene, which may be a read error. The rearrangement uses TRBV7-2 and TRBJ2-6; D uncertain. The CDR3 consists of 17 residues. Germline CDR1 and CDR2: SGHTA and FQGNSA. CDR3 nucleotide sequence: TGTGCCAGCAGTTTAGGTCCCTCGCTGGCTGGGGCCAACGTCCTGACTTTC. Translation gives CASSLGPSLAGANVLTF.

The CDR3 spells CASSAAQTGAMEQFF. The CDR3 bases are TGCGCCAGCAGTGCGGCCCAGACTGGGGCCATGGAGCAGTTCTTC. This chain uses TRBV10-1 with TRBJ2-1; perhaps TRBD1 as D (5 bases). V was cut by 4 bases and J by 10 bases, with 20 bases left in between. The CDR3 loop spans 15 amino acids. In germline, CDR1 is WNHNN, CDR2 SYGVQD (reference sequence).

A single count supports this clone. The CDR3 reads CASSPWGGTEAFF. The DNA of the CDR3 is TGTGCCAGCAGTCCCTGGGGAGGGACTGAAGCTTTCTTT. V usage is TRBV27 and J usage is TRBJ1-1; D is unclear. The CDR3 is 13 amino acids. The germline V and J ends were trimmed by 5 bases and 5 bases, with 12 bases remaining between them. Germline assignment: CDR1 MNHEY and CDR2 SMNVEV (reference sequence).

The rearrangement links TRBV6-5 to TRBJ1-1, with unresolved D. The germline CDR1 and CDR2 sequences are MNHEY and SVGAGI. V gave up 4 bases and J gave up 2 bases, with 8 bases separating them. The CDR3 is made up of 13 amino acids. The CDR3 DNA reads as TGTGCCAGCAGTTTCACTTCTAACACTGAAGCTTTCTTT. It is translated as CASSFTSNTEAFF.

V gene TRBV18 combines with J gene TRBJ2-5, with D possibly being TRBD1 or TRBD2 (5 bases each). Germline V gene sequence: CDR1 KGHSH, CDR2 LQKENI. The CDR3 contains 15 residues. The V end lost 4 bases, the J end lost 4 bases, and 16 bases lay between the germline ends. CDR3 sequence (DNA): TGTGCCAGCTCACAATTGAAGGGACGACTAGAGACCCAGTACTTC. It is translated as CASSQLKGRLETQYF.

The chain joins TRBV12-5 to TRBJ2-3; perhaps TRBD2 as D (7 bases). Trimming cost V 1 base and J 5 bases, with 13 bases left between them. This CDR3 has 15 amino acids. Germline lookup yields CDR1 LGHNT and CDR2 FRNRAP. CDR3 protein: CASGLGGGAGDTQYF. Written as DNA, the CDR3 is TGTGCTAGTGGTTTGGGTGGGGGGGCCGGAGATACGCAGTATTTT.